Listed below are T cell receptor beta chains from one sample, sequenced in a study of identical twins. TCRdb reanalysed the 5' RACE reads using MiXCR and keeps one entry per CDR3 protein. The table has nearly 900,000 distinct CDR3 sequences, around an eighth seen once; the top ten hold about 1.5%. These data are also associated with another study on yellow fever vaccine responses in identical twins.

Input material: PBMCs. Source of these receptors: a woman aged 18-35 years in good health. CDR3s include the opening cysteine and the closing phenylalanine or tryptophan.

V,CDR3
TRBV19,CASSMGKGISGANVLTF
TRBV27,CASSQGWGNQPQHF
TRBV2,CASSEGLAGGEQYF
TRBV4-1,CASSQGSQGQTEAFF
TRBV27,CASSTTREGIQYF
TRBV12-3/TRBV12-4,CASRPGTGSNQPQHF
TRBV4-1,CASSQSRAGNTEAFF
TRBV15,CATSRKQGAKNIQYF
TRBV12-3/TRBV12-4,CASSLGPLDEKLFF
TRBV20-1,CSARGIWEQYF
TRBV20-1,CSASRGLADADTQYF
TRBV2,CASRTSQETQYF
TRBV3-1,CASSRQGKSNSPLHF
TRBV4-1,CASSQDRDNTEAFF
TRBV7-9,CASSKRSYEQYF
TRBV7-3,CASSLKAGASYNEQFF
TRBV6-5,CASSWGQSRSYEQYF
TRBV20-1,CSARLGYQETQYF
TRBV11-2,CASTPRGETQYF
TRBV7-2,CASSQTGGTNYNEQFF
TRBV7-9,CASSPRLAGGTDTQYF
TRBV4-1,CASSQDGVSGYTF
TRBV20-1,CSAVTSGRGEQYF
TRBV11-3,CASSQGIGGRGNEQFF
TRBV20-1,CSARFGGTGTDTQYF
TRBV19,CASSMGARNTGELFF
TRBV29-1,CSVGGPNTEAFF
TRBV5-1,CASSSTSGSIGELFF
TRBV20-1,CSASTGQGEQFF
TRBV15,CATRKSGSNTGELFF
TRBV9,CASSVIAGHGIVYNEQFF
TRBV6-1,CASSEQDGRAGNIQYF
TRBV2,CASSDGDRVLSAETQYF
TRBV5-1,CASSPLAGGANTEAFF
TRBV20-1,CSASGTSSYNEQFF
TRBV12-3/TRBV12-4,CASSDHRVSGRDYGYTF
TRBV4-1,CASSLRGERSGITIYF